This T cell receptor (beta chain) comes out of a study of early T cells in non-severe SARS-CoV-2 infection. Study context: The chains were unpaired, and the sequenced material was bulk RNA from unsorted whole blood. Points from the study as a whole: VDJdb matching, biased toward anti-spike CD8 responses, missed private and CD4 specificities.

Individual cDNA molecules were tagged with unique molecular identifiers. From the 5' RACE reads, TCRdb called clonotypes with MiXCR, one entry per CDR3 protein. The sample holds 25,000 to 35,000 distinct CDR3 sequences, around 6.6% seen once. Germline V gives CDR1 SGHTA, CDR2 FQGNSA. Trimming took 5 bases from V and 2 from J; bases not matched to a gene: 5. CDR3 length: 15 residues. About this clonotype: What it binds is not known.

This rearrangement joins TRBV7-2 to TRBJ2-3, with 9 bases matching TRBD1. The clonotype was recovered from an adult who was a healthcare worker with PCR-confirmed SARS-CoV-2 infection or an uninfected control (not recorded which). The sample was whole blood. For the CDR3, the DNA is TGTGCCAGCAGCCTTTACAGGGGGCCCACAGATACGCAGTATTTT. This sequence encodes CASSLYRGPTDTQYF.